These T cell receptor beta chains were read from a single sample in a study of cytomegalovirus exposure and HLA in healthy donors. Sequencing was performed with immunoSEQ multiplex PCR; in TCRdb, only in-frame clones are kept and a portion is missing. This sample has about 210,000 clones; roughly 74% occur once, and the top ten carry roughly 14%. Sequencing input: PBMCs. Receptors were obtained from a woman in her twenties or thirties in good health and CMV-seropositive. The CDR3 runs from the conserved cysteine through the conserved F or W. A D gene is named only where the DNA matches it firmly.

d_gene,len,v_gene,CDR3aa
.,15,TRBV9,CASSVLSGTDTEAFF
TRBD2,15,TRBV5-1,CASSPHSGGPETQYF
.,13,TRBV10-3,CAISEPELKGYTF
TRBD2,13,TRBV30,CAWTSGRDYEQYF
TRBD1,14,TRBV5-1,CASSPGTGSGEQFF
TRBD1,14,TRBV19,CASRRQGRYEKLFF
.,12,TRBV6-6,CASSSTADTQYF
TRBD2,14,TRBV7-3,CATLSGNKYNEQFF
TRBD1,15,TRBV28,CASSLLRDRGSEQYF
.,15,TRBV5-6,CASSLATQMNTEAFF